One and the same sample provided the 20 T cell receptor beta chains below, sequenced in a study of blood T cell repertoires in COVID-19. Data came from immunoSEQ multiplex PCR; TCRdb stores just in-frame clones and leaves some out. The top ten hold roughly 4% of the sample, which has roughly 110,000 clones, about three quarters seen once. The sequencing input was peripheral blood. These receptors all stem from a man between 65 and 85 years old with acute or convalescent COVID-19.

J is TRBJ2-5 and V is TRBV9; D is perhaps TRBD2 (6 bases). Trimming stripped 3 bases from V and 2 bases from J, with 8 bases between. Germline CDR1 reads SGDLS; CDR2 reads YYNGEE. This CDR3 has 13 amino acids. The CDR3 region has the DNA TGTGCCAGCAGCGGGGGACTGCAAGAGACCCAGTACTTC. Translated: CASSGGLQETQYF.

The V and J genes are TRBV5-1 and TRBJ2-3; 9 nucleotides agree with TRBD1. CDR3 size: 18 residues. V trimming: 3 bases; J trimming: 5 bases; junction bases outside the gene matches: 16. From germline, CDR1 is SGHRS and CDR2 YFSETQ. The CDR3 DNA sequence: TGCGCCAGCAGCTGGGGGACAGGGAGGAGTTTTAGGGGAGATACGCAGTATTTT. This encodes CASSWGTGRSFRGDTQYF.

This chain connects TRBV5-1 to TRBJ1-1; D is unclear. Trimming removed 2 bases at V and 5 bases at J, with 13 bases between. CDR3 length: 14 amino acids. Germline assignment: CDR1 SGHRS and CDR2 YFSETQ. The CDR3 bases are TGCGCCAGCAGCTTCACGGGGAAACGGACTGAAGCTTTCTTT. This sequence encodes CASSFTGKRTEAFF.

The chain recombines TRBV5-1 with TRBJ1-2; D gene ambiguous. Germline CDR1 and CDR2: SGHRS and YFSETQ. CDR3 length: 14 residues. V dropped 2 bases and J dropped 5 bases, with 13 bases sitting between them. The CDR3 is CASSFEALQYGYTF. In nucleotides, the CDR3 is TGCGCCAGCAGCTTCGAGGCGCTTCAGTATGGCTACACCTTC.

The chain recombines TRBV12-5 with TRBJ2-7, with D possibly matching TRBD2 (7 bases). The CDR3 covers 13 residues. The V gene lost 9 bases and the J gene lost 5 bases, with 17 bases spanning the gap. CDR1 LGHNT and CDR2 FRNRAP come from the germline V gene. CDR3 in amino acids: CASKTQGGDEQYF. CDR3 nucleotide sequence: TGTGCTAGCAAAACACAGGGAGGGGACGAGCAGTACTTC.

This clone appeared a single time. The V and J genes are TRBV4-1 and TRBJ1-3; possible D gene TRBD1, 5 bases. CDR1 is MGHRA and CDR2 is YSYEKL in the germline V gene. The CDR3 sequence is 16 residues long. Trimming took off 0 bases at V and 4 bases at J, with 13 bases between the two ends. The CDR3 sequence is CASSQEAGYSGNTIYF. Written as DNA, the CDR3 is TGCGCCAGCAGCCAAGAAGCAGGGTACTCAGGAAACACCATATATTTT.

Turning to this clone: Other DNA sequences in the same sample also yield this CDR3. The chain employs TRBV5-1 and TRBJ1-1; TRBD1 matches at 7 bases. V lost 4 bases and J lost 5; bases outside the gene matches: 2. The CDR3 contains 12 residues. The germline gives CDR1 SGHRS, CDR2 YFSETQ. In DNA, the CDR3 is TGCGCCAGCAGCAGACAGGGAACTGAAGCTTTCTTT. It translates to CASSRQGTEAFF.

This sequence joins TRBV18 and TRBJ1-5; 10 bases are a match to TRBD1. The CDR3 contains 15 residues. Losses at the gene ends were 4 bases for V and 7 bases for J; bases not matched to a gene: 7. Germline V gene sequence: CDR1 KGHSH, CDR2 LQKENI. CDR3 protein: CASSLLGTGDQPQHF. The CDR3 coding sequence is TGTGCCAGCTCACTCCTAGGGACAGGGGACCAGCCCCAGCATTTT.

About this clone: Relative to the germline gene, one junction end is altered; a read error may explain this. This chain links TRBV11-2 with TRBJ1-6; 11 nucleotides line up with TRBD1. This CDR3 is built from 16 residues. CDR1 and CDR2 (germline): SGHAT, FQNNGV. CDR3 bases: TGTGCGAGCAGCTATGGGCCCGGGACAGGGGGTTCACCCCTCCACTTT. Protein product: CASSYGPGTGGSPLHF.

The CDR3 DNA follows: TGTGCCAGCAGCTCACACCAGAGGGGGTCGGGGACTGAAGCTTTCTTT. This codes for CASSSHQRGSGTEAFF. This chain links TRBV7-3 with TRBJ1-1, with a possible D match to TRBD1 (6 bases). V dropped 4 bases and J dropped 5 bases, with 20 bases sitting between them. The CDR3 covers 16 residues. CDR1 is SGHTA, CDR2 FQGTGA, per germline.

The V gene is TRBV3-1 (or the pseudogene TRBV3-2), the J gene TRBJ1-4; a possible D gene is TRBD1 (6 bases). This CDR3 spans 14 amino acids. Germline V CDR1 and CDR2: LGHDT, YNNKEL (reference sequence). V lost 3 bases and J 8 bases, leaving 13 bases between the germline ends. The DNA for the CDR3 is TGTGCCAGCAGCCATCAGGGGTTTGTAGAAAAACTGTTTTTT. Encoded protein: CASSHQGFVEKLFF.

V usage is TRBV6-2 or TRBV6-3 and J usage is TRBJ2-1; 11 positions match TRBD2. The CDR3 covers 14 residues. CDR1 and CDR2 from the germline V gene are MNHEY and SVGEGT. J gave up 9 bases and V 5 bases, and 6 bases lay outside the gene matches. CDR3 DNA sequence: TGTGCCAGCAGTGTAGCGGGGGGGCCTCTTGAGCAGTTCTTC. Its translation is CASSVAGGPLEQFF.

The chain joins TRBV6-2 or TRBV6-3 to TRBJ2-1; 16 bases agree with TRBD2. Germline-derived CDR1 and CDR2 are MNHEY and SVGEGT. J was trimmed by 7 bases and V by 6 bases; bases with no gene match: 6. The CDR3 extends over 16 amino acids. CDR3 residues: CASSGTSGGARNEQFF. DNA for the CDR3: TGTGCCAGCAGCGGGACTAGCGGGGGGGCGAGAAATGAGCAGTTCTTC.

In DNA form, the CDR3 reads TGTGCCAGCAGCTTGAAACAACCAGCAGGCGAAGTAGACTATGGCTACACCTTC. Amino acids: CASSLKQPAGEVDYGYTF. The chain couples TRBV5-5 to TRBJ1-2; D is unresolved. In germline, CDR1 is SGHKS, CDR2 YYEKEE (reference sequence). Trimming shortened V by 1 base and J by 3 bases, and 22 bases separated the two germline ends. The CDR3 is made up of 18 amino acids. Combining the CDR3 with reference TRBV5-5 and TRBJ1-2 gives the whole variable domain DAGVTQSPTHLIKTRGQQVTLRCSPISGHKSVSWYQQVLGQGPQFIFQYYEKEERGRGNFPDRFSARQFPNYSSELNVNALLLGDSALYLCASSLKQPAGEVDYGYTFGSGTRLTVV.

The V gene is TRBV9, the J gene TRBJ2-7; D may be TRBD1 (5 bases). V was trimmed by 0 bases and J by 5 bases, leaving 12 bases between them. Germline V gene sequence: CDR1 SGDLS, CDR2 YYNGEE. CDR3 length equals 14 residues. Here the CDR3 reads CASSVGRTPNEQYF. The CDR3 DNA follows: TGTGCCAGCAGCGTAGGAAGGACACCCAACGAGCAGTACTTC.

This clone was counted only a few times. The chain links TRBV7-8 to TRBJ2-1; TRBD2 aligns across 11 bases. The germline V gene encodes CDR1 SGHVS and CDR2 FQNEAQ. Trimming at V came to 5 bases and at J to 15 bases, leaving 15 bases not matched to a gene. The CDR3 spans 15 residues. The CDR3 DNA reads as TGTGCCAGCAGCCACACTACCGATAGCGGGGGGGCCCCGTTCTTC. Translation: CASSHTTDSGGAPFF.

The gene calls are TRBV2 and TRBJ1-1; 9 nucleotides agree with TRBD1. CDR1 and CDR2 from the germline V gene are SNHLY and FYNNEI. The CDR3 spans 11 residues. With V trimmed by 7 bases and J by 10 bases, 4 bases remained unmatched. The CDR3 sequence: CASTWGQGAFF. DNA of the CDR3: TGTGCCAGCACTTGGGGACAGGGAGCTTTCTTT.

V usage is TRBV14 and J usage is TRBJ2-7; weak D call: TRBD1 (6 bases). Deletions cut 3 bases from V and 4 bases from J, with 10 bases between. The CDR3 has 13 amino acids. The germline gives CDR1 SGHDN, CDR2 FVKESK. DNA for the CDR3: TGTGCCAGCAGCCAGGGGGCCGGATACGAGCAGTACTTC. Translated: CASSQGAGYEQYF.

The genes are TRBV27 and TRBJ1-2, with 8 positions matching TRBD1. Germline CDR1 MNHEY, CDR2 SMNVEV (reference sequence). J was trimmed by 8 bases and V by 6 bases; bases with no gene match: 20. There are 17 residues in the CDR3. CDR3 in DNA: TGTGCCAGCAGCAGTATCACCTTCCCGACAGGGGACGAGGGCTACACCTTC. This codes for CASSSITFPTGDEGYTF.

The chain couples TRBV5-1 to TRBJ2-2, with TRBD1 identical over 8 bases. Trimming removed 4 bases from V and 1 base from J; junction bases left unmatched: 9. Looked up from germline, CDR1 is SGHRS and CDR2 is YFSETQ. This CDR3 has 17 amino acids. The CDR3 bases are TGCGCCAGCAGCGGGACAAGGACAGGGCTGAACACCGGGGAGCTGTTTTTT. Translation gives CASSGTRTGLNTGELFF.